The entry below describes one T cell receptor (beta chain). The target antigen is unknown. These data come from a study of blood T cells in healthy people across ages. Broader study findings: Observed TCR beta diversity per million T cells went down as age went up. This fall followed a roughly linear course with age.

A sample-barcoded 5' primer and a J-beta primer mix were used in a second PCR of roughly 7 to 11 cycles. Samples each returned at least 3 million CDR3-containing paired-end reads. Each CDR3 protein is one row after TCRdb ran MiXCR on the 5' RACE reads. The sample holds approximately 880,000 distinct CDR3 sequences, 40% to 60% seen once. Source material: blood. The receptor comes from a man aged 25 to 45 in good health.

For the CDR3, the DNA is TGTGCCAGCAGCCAAACAGGGGGCGCCCCCAAAAACATTCAGTACTTC. Translation: CASSQTGGAPKNIQYF. The V gene is TRBV3-1, the J gene TRBJ2-4; 9 bases are a match to TRBD1. Germline CDR1 is LGHDT and CDR2 is YNNKEL (reference sequence). The junction had 4 bases not matched to a gene; V was cut back by 2 bases and J by 2 bases. This CDR3 region has 16 residues.